A selection of T cell receptor beta chains follows, all from one sample in a study of T cells in Graves' hyperthyroidism and ophthalmopathy. Each CDR3 protein gets one entry after TCRdb re-called the multiplex PCR reads with MiXCR. The sample carries roughly 420,000 distinct CDR3 sequences, roughly 13% recorded once. Sequencing was done on a sample of blood. The receptors here all came from a woman between 18 and 29 years old with Graves' hyperthyroidism. The CDR3 runs from the conserved cysteine through the conserved F or W. Fields, in order: clone size, V gene, D gene, J gene, CDR3 protein, CDR3 DNA. D genes are given only for firm matches. Only some rows state a clone size, as once, few, many or a class for expanded clones.

>many|TRBV28|.|TRBJ1-5
CASSTPSRQDNQPQHF
TGTGCCAGCAGTACCCCCTCTAGACAGGATAATCAGCCCCAGCATTTT
>many|TRBV7-2|TRBD1|TRBJ1-1
CASSRDRTGTEAFF
TGTGCCAGCAGTCGGGACAGGACAGGCACTGAAGCTTTCTTT
>.|TRBV11-2|.|TRBJ1-5
CASSWGVSNQPQHF
TGTGCCAGCAGCTGGGGCGTTTCCAATCAGCCCCAGCATTTT
>few|TRBV4-1|.|TRBJ2-1
CASSTPLRNEQFF
TGCGCCAGCAGCACCCCCCTACGCAATGAGCAGTTCTTC
>few|TRBV11-2|.|TRBJ1-2
CASSLDLGSAGYTF
TGTGCCAGCAGCTTAGATTTAGGGTCGGCCGGCTACACCTTC
>many|TRBV7-8|.|TRBJ1-1
CASSLVASGAFF
TGTGCCAGCAGCTTAGTAGCATCAGGAGCTTTCTTT
>few|TRBV2|TRBD2|TRBJ2-2
CASSVGVAGNTGELFF
TGTGCCAGCAGCGTCGGGGTAGCGGGGAACACCGGGGAGCTGTTTTTT
>many|TRBV7-3|.|TRBJ1-1
CASSLGVGAEAFF
TGTGCCAGCAGCCTAGGGGTGGGGGCTGAAGCTTTCTTT
>many|TRBV15|TRBD1|TRBJ2-7
CATSRDPGTGRSDEQYF
TGTGCCACCAGCAGAGATCCCGGGACAGGGAGGAGCGACGAGCAGTACTTC
>many|TRBV7-2|.|TRBJ2-7
CASSQSRTLSSYEQYF
TGTGCCAGCAGCCAGTCGAGGACGCTAAGCTCCTACGAGCAGTACTTC
>.|TRBV25-1|.|TRBJ1-2
CASSAPGSYGYTF
TGTGCCAGCAGTGCCCCAGGGAGCTATGGCTACACCTTC
>.|TRBV12-3/TRBV12-4|TRBD1|TRBJ2-2
CASSWGQSNTGELFF
TGTGCCAGCAGTTGGGGACAGTCGAACACCGGGGAGCTGTTTTTT
>many|TRBV6-6|.|TRBJ2-1
CASSYSWTASYNEQFF
TGTGCCAGCAGTTACAGTTGGACAGCCTCCTACAATGAGCAGTTCTTC
>many|TRBV18|TRBD2|TRBJ2-7
CASSPTGLATYEQYF
TGTGCCAGCTCACCTACCGGACTAGCGACCTACGAGCAGTACTTC
>few|TRBV11-2|TRBD2|TRBJ2-1
CASSLVVASGKAYNEQFF
TGTGCCAGCAGCTTAGTGGTGGCCAGCGGGAAAGCCTACAATGAGCAGTTCTTC
>many|TRBV30|.|TRBJ1-5
CAWSLSYQPQHF
TGTGCCTGGAGTTTAAGTTATCAGCCCCAGCATTTT
>many|TRBV9|TRBD1|TRBJ2-7
CASSVGQGAYEQYF
TGTGCCAGCAGCGTAGGTCAGGGGGCCTACGAGCAGTACTTC
>few|TRBV28|TRBD1|TRBJ2-2
CASSLRQGMGTGELFF
TGTGCCAGCAGCCTTAGACAGGGAATGGGCACCGGGGAGCTGTTTTTT
>many|TRBV28|.|TRBJ2-1
CASSSPARLGGQFF
TGTGCCAGCAGTTCCCCCGCACGGCTCGGCGGGCAGTTCTTC
>.|TRBV20-1|TRBD2|TRBJ2-3
CSARDTSAYTDTQYF
TGCAGTGCTAGGGATACTAGCGCATACACAGATACGCAGTATTTT
>many|TRBV12-5|.|TRBJ1-1
CASGPTATEAFF
TGTGCTAGTGGTCCCACGGCCACTGAAGCTTTCTTT
>many|TRBV12-3/TRBV12-4|TRBD2|TRBJ2-1
CASSTRLAEQFF
TGTGCCAGCAGTACCCGACTAGCCGAGCAGTTCTTC
>.|TRBV9|.|TRBJ2-7
CASSLRRNSFSYEQYF
TGTGCCAGCAGTTTACGGCGGAACTCCTTCTCCTACGAGCAGTACTTC
>.|TRBV20-1|.|TRBJ2-7
CSASVPGRRQPKSYEQYF
TGCAGTGCTAGTGTCCCGGGACGGCGGCAGCCCAAGTCTTACGAGCAGTACTTC
>many|TRBV6-1|.|TRBJ2-3
CASSLGTSISGTQYF
TGTGCCAGCAGTCTGGGAACTAGCATATCGGGTACGCAGTATTTT
>many|TRBV2|TRBD2|TRBJ2-1
CASRGGRVYNEQFF
TGTGCCAGCAGGGGCGGGAGGGTGTACAATGAGCAGTTCTTC
>many|TRBV18|TRBD1|TRBJ1-2
CASLLDRGNYGYTF
TGTGCCAGCTTACTCGACAGGGGGAACTATGGCTACACCTTC
>many|TRBV20-1|.|TRBJ2-3
CSAADYSSTDTQYF
TGCAGTGCTGCCGACTATTCTAGCACAGATACGCAGTATTTT
>few|TRBV24-1|.|TRBJ1-6
CATTLEGGQGDSPLHF
TGTGCCACCACCTTGGAGGGGGGGCAGGGCGATTCACCCCTCCACTTT
>many|TRBV28|.|TRBJ2-7
CASRQRGAERYEQYF
TGTGCCAGCAGACAACGGGGAGCGGAGCGCTACGAGCAGTACTTC
>many|TRBV11-2|.|TRBJ2-2
CASSLEPSAMELFF
TGTGCCAGCAGCTTAGAACCTAGCGCCATGGAGCTGTTTTTT
>few|TRBV7-8|.|TRBJ2-7
CASSLEVSYEQYF
TGTGCCAGCAGCTTGGAGGTATCCTACGAGCAGTACTTC
>many|TRBV6-1|TRBD1|TRBJ2-3
CASSYRQGAADTQYF
TGTGCCAGCAGTTACAGACAGGGGGCCGCAGATACGCAGTATTTT
>many|TRBV11-2|.|TRBJ1-1
CASSLSGVLNTEAFF
TGTGCCAGCAGCTTAAGCGGGGTCTTGAACACTGAAGCTTTCTTT
>many|TRBV28|.|TRBJ2-7
CASSFGSVGYEQYF
TGTGCCAGCAGTTTTGGTAGCGTAGGCTACGAGCAGTACTTC
>many|TRBV7-9|.|TRBJ1-2
CASSLNSDGYTF
TGTGCCAGCAGCTTAAACAGTGATGGCTACACCTTC
>few|TRBV10-3|TRBD2|TRBJ2-3
CAISEPILAGAADTQYF
TGTGCCATCAGTGAGCCGATACTAGCGGGAGCGGCAGATACGCAGTATTTT
>few|TRBV18|.|TRBJ2-3
CASSQVGATDTQYF
TGTGCCAGCTCACAGGTGGGGGCCACAGATACGCAGTATTTT
>many|TRBV18|TRBD2|TRBJ2-3
CASSWTSGGSGDTQYF
TGTGCCAGCTCATGGACTAGCGGGGGCTCGGGAGATACGCAGTATTTT
>few|TRBV5-4|.|TRBJ1-6
CASSLRAENSPLHF
TGTGCCAGCAGCCTCAGGGCTGAGAATTCACCCCTCCACTTT
>many|TRBV28|.|TRBJ1-1
CASSYQGWTEAFF
TGTGCCAGCAGTTACCAAGGGTGGACTGAAGCTTTCTTT
>many|TRBV28|.|TRBJ2-7
CASRAGTVPYEQYF
TGTGCCAGCAGAGCAGGTACAGTCCCCTACGAGCAGTACTTC
>.|TRBV7-8|.|TRBJ2-2
CASSFRGGDGGELFF
TGTGCCAGCAGCTTTCGAGGAGGGGACGGCGGGGAGCTGTTTTTT
>many|TRBV19|.|TRBJ1-5
CASSIRKGGQPQHF
TGTGCCAGTAGTATAAGGAAGGGGGGTCAGCCCCAGCATTTT
>many|TRBV3-1|TRBD2|TRBJ2-1
CASSQDEYRLAGDNEQFF
TGTGCCAGCAGCCAAGACGAATATAGACTAGCGGGGGACAATGAGCAGTTCTTC
>many|TRBV9|.|TRBJ1-1
CASSVGRQAGNTEAFF
TGTGCCAGCAGCGTAGGTCGACAGGCGGGGAACACTGAAGCTTTCTTT
>few|TRBV25-1|TRBD1|TRBJ2-1
CATRGDSVAYNEQFF
TGTGCCACTCGAGGGGACAGTGTGGCCTACAATGAGCAGTTCTTC
>.|TRBV28|.|TRBJ2-5
CASNLGETQYF
TGTGCCAGCAATCTAGGAGAGACCCAGTACTTC
>.|TRBV9|.|TRBJ1-1
CASSVATGGGATGVTEAFF
TGTGCCAGCAGCGTAGCTACGGGCGGGGGAGCTACTGGTGTGACTGAAGCTTTCTTT
>many|TRBV15|TRBD2|TRBJ2-7
CATPRDYETSGRVYEQYF
TGTGCCACCCCCCGCGATTACGAGACTAGCGGGAGAGTTTACGAGCAGTACTTC
>many|TRBV10-2|.|TRBJ2-5
CASSENYQETQYF
TGCGCCAGCAGTGAGAACTACCAAGAGACCCAGTACTTC
>few|TRBV7-2|TRBD1|TRBJ2-3
CASTLRRQGVADTQYF
TGTGCCAGCACCTTACGGAGACAGGGGGTTGCGGATACGCAGTATTTT